This T cell receptor (beta chain) appears in the sequencing data of a study of blood T cell repertoires in COVID-19. About the research overall: Specimens from acute and convalescent COVID-19 originated in the United States, Italy and Spain. PBMCs, B-cell-depleted T cells, or T cells provided the cDNA or gDNA that made up the material.

The CDR3 loop spans 16 amino acids. The germline CDR1 and CDR2 sequences are SGHDT and YYEEEE. Trimming pared 0 bases from V and 9 bases from J, leaving 16 bases between. This clone occurred once. Per the study methods: The assay estimated nucleated cells by amplifying reference gene primers. Measured with immunoSEQ multiplex PCR; TCRdb has only the in-frame clones, and not every one. V and J calls and clone size are as listed in that table; D and trimming were resolved from the DNA. The table shows 200,000 to 250,000 clones, with about 86% occurring only once. V gene TRBV5-6 combines with J gene TRBJ1-6, with unresolved D. Sequencing input: peripheral blood. The source of this sequence is a man younger than 30 with active or convalescent COVID-19. CDR3: CASSLAVGFFSSPLHF. CDR3 sequence (DNA): TGTGCCAGCAGCTTGGCCGTCGGTTTTTTTTCTTCACCCCTCCACTTT.